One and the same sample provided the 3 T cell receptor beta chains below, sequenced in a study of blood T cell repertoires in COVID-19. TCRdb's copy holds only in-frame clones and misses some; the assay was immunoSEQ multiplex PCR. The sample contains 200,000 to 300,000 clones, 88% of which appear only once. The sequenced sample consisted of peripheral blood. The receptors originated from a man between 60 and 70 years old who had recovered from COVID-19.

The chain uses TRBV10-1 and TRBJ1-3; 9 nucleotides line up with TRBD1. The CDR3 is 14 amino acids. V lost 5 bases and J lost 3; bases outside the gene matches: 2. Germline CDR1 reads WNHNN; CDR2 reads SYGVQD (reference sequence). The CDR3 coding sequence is TGCGCCAGCAGTCGGGACAGGGTTGGAAACACCATATATTTT. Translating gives CASSRDRVGNTIYF.

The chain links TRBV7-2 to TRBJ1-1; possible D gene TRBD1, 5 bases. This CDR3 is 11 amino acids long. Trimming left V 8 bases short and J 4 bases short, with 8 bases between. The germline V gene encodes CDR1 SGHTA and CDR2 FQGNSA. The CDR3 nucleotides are TGTGCCAGCCTGGGGGGCACTGAAGCTTTCTTT. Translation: CASLGGTEAFF.

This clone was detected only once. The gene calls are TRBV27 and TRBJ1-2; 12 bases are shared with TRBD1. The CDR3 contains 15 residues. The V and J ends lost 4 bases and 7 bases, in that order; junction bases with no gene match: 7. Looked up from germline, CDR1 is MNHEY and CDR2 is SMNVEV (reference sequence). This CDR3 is CASSSAGTGGGGYTF. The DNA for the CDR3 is TGTGCCAGCAGTTCCGCCGGGACAGGGGGCGGTGGCTACACCTTC.